These T cell receptor delta chains were read from a single sample in a study of gamma-delta T cells after stem cell transplantation. TCRdb re-called the RT-PCR reads via CATT. The sample consists of approximately 3,000 delta-chain clones, roughly 9% of them appearing once. Sequencing was done on a sample of gamma-delta T cells. The origin of the receptors is a human donor. It is not recorded whose cells these are; they may come from a transplant donor. CDR3s include the opening cysteine and the closing phenylalanine or tryptophan. D genes are given only for firm matches. Clone size is stated in some rows and not others, as once, few, many or a class when expanded.

v_gene,j_gene,abundance,d_gene,CDR3nt,CDR3aa
TRDV2,TRDJ1,medium-sized,NA,TGTGCCTGTGACAAGGGTATAAAGATGGATAAACTCATCTTT,CACDKGIKMDKLIF
TRDV3,TRDJ1,NA,TRDD3,TGTGCCCTCTCCTCCCTTTTACTGGGGAATAAGGTTAAACTCATCTTT,CALSSLLLGNKVKLIF
TRDV2,TRDJ1,NA,TRDD3,TGTGCCTGCAAACTACTGGGGGAAAATGTTCACACCGATAAACTCATCTTT,CACKLLGENVHTDKLIF
TRDV1,TRDJ1,medium-sized,TRDD3,TGTGCTCTTGGGGAACGGTATCTGGGGGTACCTCCGAAAACCGATAAACTCATCTTT,CALGERYLGVPPKTDKLIF
TRAV29/DV5,TRDJ1,NA,NA,TGTGCAGCAAGCGGGGGAGATAAATACACCGATAAACTCATCTTT,CAASGGDKYTDKLIF
TRAV29/DV5,TRDJ1,medium-sized,TRDD3,TGTGCAGCAAGCGCGGGTCCCCCCACTGGGGGATACACCGATAAACTCATCTTT,CAASAGPPTGGYTDKLIF
TRDV1,TRDJ1,NA,NA,TGTGCTCTTGGGGTCCGGAGGAGCGCGGAGCTGGGGAGGGATAAACTCATCTTT,CALGVRRSAELGRDKLIF
TRDV1,TRDJ1,medium-sized,TRDD3,TGTGCTCTTGGGGAACTTAAATCCCTCACCCTGGGTTCTACTGGGGGATCCGATAAACTCATCTTT,CALGELKSLTLGSTGGSDKLIF
TRDV3,TRDJ2,few,NA,TGTGCCTTTCGAGGGATTTTAGCACAACTCTTCTTT,CAFRGILAQLFF
TRDV1,TRDJ1,medium-sized,TRDD3,TGTGCTCTTGGGACACTTGGGGTTCCTGAACTGGGGGATATGGGGTACATCGATAAACTCATCTTT,CALGTLGVPELGDMGYIDKLIF
TRDV2,TRDJ1,few,TRDD3,TGTGCCTGTGACACCGTCCTGGGGGCCGGAAGGGAAACCGATAAACTCATCTTT,CACDTVLGAGRETDKLIF
TRAV29/DV5,TRDJ1,medium-sized,TRDD3,TGTGCAGCAAGCACTCGATGGGATACGGGCCCCACGGGCGATAAACTCATCTTT,CAASTRWDTGPTGDKLIF
TRDV3,TRDJ1,NA,NA,TGTGCCTTTAGACCCCTCCCCTCGAGGTACCCACTCTACCTATACACCGATAAACTCATCTTT,CAFRPLPSRYPLYLYTDKLIF
TRDV1,TRDJ1,medium-sized,TRDD3,TGTGCTCTTGGGGATAAGATAGGCACGTACTGGGGGATATCCGAGGTTAGACTCATCTTT,CALGDKIGTYWGISEVRLIF
TRDV1,TRDJ3,NA,TRDD3,TGTGCTCTTGGGGGCCGGGTGGGCTTCCCGCTTTCTTACTGGGGGCCCCCCAGGTCCTGGGACACCCGACAGATGTTTTTC,CALGGRVGFPLSYWGPPRSWDTRQMFF
TRDV1,TRDJ2,few,TRDD3,TGTGCTCTTGGGGACCCCCCGGATTCCTACGGGGGGATACGCGTTCTGACAGCACAACTCTTCTTT,CALGDPPDSYGGIRVLTAQLFF
TRDV1,TRDJ1,NA,TRDD3,TGTGCTCTTGGGGAACGGGACTGGGGGATTCGAGCCGATAAACTCATCTTT,CALGERDWGIRADKLIF
TRDV2,TRDJ3,large,NA,TGTGCCTGTGACACCTGGGGGGCCGTCGACTCCTGGGACACCCGACAGATGTTTTTC,CACDTWGAVDSWDTRQMFF
TRDV3,TRDJ1,few,TRDD3,TGTGCCTTTCTATACTGGGGGAAGACCGATAAACTCATCTTT,CAFLYWGKTDKLIF
TRDV1,TRDJ1,medium-sized,TRDD2,TGTGCTCTTGGGGAACCCCGCTTCCTACTGACCCCACACACCGATAAACTCATCTTT,CALGEPRFLLTPHTDKLIF
TRDV1,TRDJ1,few,TRDD3,TGTGCTCTTGGGTTCCACCCCAACCTTCCTAACTGGGGGATACGGAGGTACACCGATAAACTCATCTTT,CALGFHPNLPNWGIRRYTDKLIF
TRDV2,TRDJ2,large,NA,TGTGCCTGTGACCCCCTACTACTGGGGACAGCACAACTCTTCTTT,CACDPLLLGTAQLFF
TRDV2,TRDJ1,NA,NA,TGTGCCTGTGACACCGCCGGATTTCACACCGATAAACTCATCTTT,CACDTAGFHTDKLIF
TRDV1,TRDJ1,medium-sized,TRDD3,TGTGCTCTTGGGGAACTAAGGCCGGGTGCCCTACTGGGGGCCTACACCGATAAACTCATCTTT,CALGELRPGALLGAYTDKLIF
TRDV2,TRDJ3,NA,TRDD3,TGTGCCTGTGACACCGCTGGGGGATACGCCTCCTGGGACACCCGACAGATGTTTTTC,CACDTAGGYASWDTRQMFF
TRDV2,TRDJ3,large,TRDD3,TGTGCCTGTGACACCGCTGGGGGATACCCCTGGGACACCCGACAGATGTTTTTC,CACDTAGGYPWDTRQMFF
TRDV2,TRDJ3,NA,TRDD3,TGTGCCTGTGATCGACTGGGGGAGACCTGGGACACCCGACAGATGTTTTTC,CACDRLGETWDTRQMFF
TRDV3,TRDJ2,NA,TRDD3,TGTGCCTTTAGGAGTCCTGGGGGATTCCCGACAGCACAACTCTTCTTT,CAFRSPGGFPTAQLFF
TRDV2,TRDJ1,NA,TRDD3,TGTGCCTGTGACACCGTAGCTGGGGGACCCCCAGGGACCGATAAACTCATCTTT,CACDTVAGGPPGTDKLIF
TRDV2,TRDJ3,large,TRDD3,TGTGCCTGTGACGTACTGGGGGATACCTGGGACACCCGACAGATGTTTTTC,CACDVLGDTWDTRQMFF
TRDV1,TRDJ2,medium-sized,NA,TGTGCTCTTGGTCATTGGGCCTTCCTGGGGGACTCTCGGACAGCACAACTCTTCTTT,CALGHWAFLGDSRTAQLFF
TRDV2,TRDJ1,medium-sized,NA,TGTGCCTGTGACACCAGGGGGGGTTCCGGCACCGATAAACTCATCTTT,CACDTRGGSGTDKLIF
TRDV1,TRDJ1,medium-sized,TRDD2,TGTGCTCTTGGGGAACGGCCAGACCTATCCTCTTCCTACTCCGACACCGATAAACTCATCTTT,CALGERPDLSSSYSDTDKLIF
TRDV1,TRDJ1,NA,TRDD3,TGTGCTCTTGGGGAATGCACTCACTACCCCTCCACTGGGGGATACGCGGGGGGGTACACCGATAAACTCATCTTT,CALGECTHYPSTGGYAGGYTDKLIF
TRDV2,TRDJ2,large,TRDD3,TGTGCCTGTGACAAACTGGGGGATACAGCACAACTCTTCTTT,CACDKLGDTAQLFF
TRDV1,TRDJ1,medium-sized,NA,TGTGCTCTTGGGGCCCTTCCCGCCCCAGATAAACTCATCTTT,CALGALPAPDKLIF
TRDV3,TRDJ1,NA,TRDD2,TGTGCCTCTGCTGTCCTCCTTCCTACTCCCCGGTCCGGGGGCCCTACCGATAAACTCATCTTT,CASAVLLPTPRSGGPTDKLIF
TRDV2,TRDJ2,large,TRDD3,TGTGCCTGTGACACCGTCTGGGGGATACGGGCGACAGCACAACTCTTCTTT,CACDTVWGIRATAQLFF
TRDV3,TRDJ1,medium-sized,TRDD3,TGTGCCTTTTTTCGTCGCATGGGGGAACCGTACACCGATAAACTCATCTTT,CAFFRRMGEPYTDKLIF
TRDV2,TRDJ3,NA,TRDD3,TGTGCCTGTGACACCGTATTTACTGGGGGTCTCCTCTCCTGGGACACCCGACAGATGTTCTTC,CACDTVFTGGLLSWDTRQMFF
TRDV1,TRDJ1,medium-sized,TRDD3,TGTGCTCTTGGCTTCAATAAGGCTCTGGGGGATAAAGCTAAACTCATCTTT,CALGFNKALGDKAKLIF
TRDV2,TRDJ1,few,TRDD3,TGTGCCTGTGACACCGTCTGGGGGACCACCGGTTCCTACACCGATAAACTCATCTTT,CACDTVWGTTGSYTDKLIF
TRDV1,TRDJ1,NA,NA,TGTGCTCTTGGGGATCCTCATCCAATACGACGTACACGGTACACCGATAAACTCATCTTT,CALGDPHPIRRTRYTDKLIF
TRDV1,TRDJ1,medium-sized,NA,TGTGCTCTTGGGGAACGTCCCGGAAACTCACAGCGAGTAGGACTCATCTTT,CALGERPGNSQRVGLIF
TRDV1,TRDJ1,NA,NA,TGTGCTCTTGGGGAAGAAACCCCGGGGACTGGAAGGAACACCGATAAACTCATCTTT,CALGEETPGTGRNTDKLIF
TRDV3,TRDJ1,NA,TRDD3,TGTGCCTCCTCCCCTGGCGACTGGGGGAAATACACCGATAAACTCATCTTT,CASSPGDWGKYTDKLIF
TRDV1,TRDJ1,medium-sized,TRDD3,TGTGCTCTTGGGGAAAAACGACTCCTACAGTCTCTTACTGGGGGATACGTTTTCGATAAACTCATCTTT,CALGEKRLLQSLTGGYVFDKLIF
TRDV2,TRDJ2,NA,NA,TGTGCCTGTGACCTGCTGGCGCCCGAGGCTTTGACAGCACAATTCTTCTTT,CACDLLAPEALTAQFFF
TRDV1,TRDJ1,medium-sized,TRDD3,TGTGCTCTTGGGGAAGCCTTCCTCTGGGGGATAGGCGGTAAACTCATCTTT,CALGEAFLWGIGGKLIF
TRDV2,TRDJ1,NA,TRDD3,TGTGCCTGTGACGCCCTGGGGGAAGAAATCAAACTCATCTTT,CACDALGEEIKLIF
TRDV1,TRDJ2,NA,TRDD3,TGTGCTCTTGGGGAACTTAGGTCGGACTGGGGGATACGCCAACGAGCACAGCTCTTCTTT,CALGELRSDWGIRQRAQLFF
TRDV1,TRDJ1,NA,TRDD3,TGCGCTCTTGGGGAACAGACGCTTCCTACGGGATACTGGGGGATACGGGGCCCTTTGTTCTTT,CALGEQTLPTGYWGIRGPLFF
TRDV1,TRDJ2,few,TRDD3,TGTGCTCTTGGGGAACTATGGTGGGGGATATGTGAGGCACAACTCTTCTTT,CALGELWWGICEAQLFF
TRDV1,TRDJ3,few,NA,NA,CALGLGTLGHPTDVFRNWQAIGDTRQMFF
TRDV1,TRDJ1,NA,TRDD3,TGTGCTCTTGGGGAACGAAGTCCGGGGTTACTGGGGGCCACCGATAAACTCATCTTT,CALGERSPGLLGATDKLIF
TRDV2,TRDJ1,few,TRDD3,TGTGCCTGTGACACCGTCCGGGGGATACGCGATATGTCCACCGATAAACTCATCTTT,CACDTVRGIRDMSTDKLIF
TRDV2,TRDJ3,NA,TRDD3,TGTGCCTGTGACTCCGTACTGGGGGATACACGCTCCTGGGACACCCGACAGATGTTTTTC,CACDSVLGDTRSWDTRQMFF